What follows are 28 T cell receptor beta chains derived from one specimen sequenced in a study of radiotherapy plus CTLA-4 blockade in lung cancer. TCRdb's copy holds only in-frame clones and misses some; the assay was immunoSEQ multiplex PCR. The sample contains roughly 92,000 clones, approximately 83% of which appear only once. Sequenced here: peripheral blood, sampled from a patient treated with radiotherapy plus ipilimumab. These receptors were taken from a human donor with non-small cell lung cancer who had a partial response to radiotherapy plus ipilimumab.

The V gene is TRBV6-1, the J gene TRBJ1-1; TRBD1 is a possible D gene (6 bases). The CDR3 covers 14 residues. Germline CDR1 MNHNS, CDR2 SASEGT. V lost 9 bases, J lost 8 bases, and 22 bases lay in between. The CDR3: CASNRDNRGTEAFF. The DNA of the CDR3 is TGTGCCAGTAACCGGGACAACAGAGGTACCGAAGCTTTCTTT.

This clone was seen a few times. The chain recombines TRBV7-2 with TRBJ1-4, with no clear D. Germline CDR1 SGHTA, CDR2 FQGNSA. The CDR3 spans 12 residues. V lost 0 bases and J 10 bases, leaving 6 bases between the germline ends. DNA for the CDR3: TGTGCCAGCAGCTTAGCTGGGCGAAAACTGTTTTTT. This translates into CASSLAGRKLFF.

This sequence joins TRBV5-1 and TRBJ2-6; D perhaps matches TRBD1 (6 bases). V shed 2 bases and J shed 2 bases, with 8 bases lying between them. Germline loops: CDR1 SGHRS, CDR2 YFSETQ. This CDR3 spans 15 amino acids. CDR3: CASSLQGAGANVLTF. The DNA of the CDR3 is TGCGCCAGCAGCTTACAGGGAGCTGGGGCCAACGTCCTGACTTTC.

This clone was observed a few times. This CDR3 reads CASSRGQDSYEQYV. The CDR3 DNA sequence: TGCGCCAGCAGCCGGGGACAGGACTCCTACGAGCAGTACGTC. The chain uses TRBV5-1 and TRBJ2-7, with TRBD1 matching over 8 bases. Germline CDR1 and CDR2: SGHRS and YFSETQ. The ends lost 4 bases at V and 0 bases at J; junction bases unmatched: 3. This CDR3 is 14 amino acids long.

The CDR3 DNA sequence: TGTGCCAGCAGCTCCCTTAGGACTAGCTTCACCGGGGAGCTGTTTTTT. This gives the protein CASSSLRTSFTGELFF. This chain connects TRBV28 to TRBJ2-2; 8 bases map to TRBD2. CDR3 length: 16 amino acids. V trimming: 6 bases; J trimming: 4 bases; junction bases outside the gene matches: 10. CDR1 is MDHEN and CDR2 is SYDVKM in the germline V gene.

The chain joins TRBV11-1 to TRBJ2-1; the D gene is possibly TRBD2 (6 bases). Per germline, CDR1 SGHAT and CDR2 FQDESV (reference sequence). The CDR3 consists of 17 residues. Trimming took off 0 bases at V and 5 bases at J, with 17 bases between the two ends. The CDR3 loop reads CASSLAGGLAGHNEQFF. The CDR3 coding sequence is TGTGCCAGCAGCTTAGCGGGGGGACTCGCGGGCCACAATGAGCAGTTCTTC.

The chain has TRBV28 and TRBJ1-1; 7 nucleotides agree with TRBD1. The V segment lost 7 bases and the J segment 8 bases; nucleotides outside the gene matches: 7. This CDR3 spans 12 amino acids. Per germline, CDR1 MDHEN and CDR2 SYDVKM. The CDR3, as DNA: TGTGCCAGCAAGAGGGGGCGGTCGGAAGCTTTCTTT. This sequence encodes CASKRGRSEAFF.

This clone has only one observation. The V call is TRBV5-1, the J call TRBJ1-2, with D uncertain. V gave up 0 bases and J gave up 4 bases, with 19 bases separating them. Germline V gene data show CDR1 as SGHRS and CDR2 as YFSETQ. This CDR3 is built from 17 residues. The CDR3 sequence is CASSLEHLTSPIYGYTF. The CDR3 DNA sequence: TGCGCCAGCAGCTTGGAACACTTGACAAGCCCAATCTATGGCTACACCTTC.

The CDR3 nucleotides are TGTGCCAGCAGGAAACAGGGGGCCACTTCCACCGGGGAGCTGTTTTTT. Residues: CASRKQGATSTGELFF. V and J are TRBV28 and TRBJ2-2, with 9 bases matching TRBD1. From germline, CDR1 is MDHEN and CDR2 SYDVKM. V was pared by 6 bases and J by 4 bases, with 9 bases of the junction left unmatched. The CDR3 sequence is 16 residues long.

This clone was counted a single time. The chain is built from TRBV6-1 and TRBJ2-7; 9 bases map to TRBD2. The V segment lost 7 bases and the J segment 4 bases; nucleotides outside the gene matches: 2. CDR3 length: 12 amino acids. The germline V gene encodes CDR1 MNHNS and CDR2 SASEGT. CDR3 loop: CASNLAGYEQYF. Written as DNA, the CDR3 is TGTGCCAGCAACCTAGCGGGATACGAGCAGTACTTC.

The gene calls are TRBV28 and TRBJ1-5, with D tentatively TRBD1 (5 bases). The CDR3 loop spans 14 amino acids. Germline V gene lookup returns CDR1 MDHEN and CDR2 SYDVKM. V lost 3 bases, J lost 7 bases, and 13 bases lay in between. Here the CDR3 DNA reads TGTGCCAGCAGTTTGATGCAGGGTAGGCAGCCCCAGCATTTT. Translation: CASSLMQGRQPQHF.

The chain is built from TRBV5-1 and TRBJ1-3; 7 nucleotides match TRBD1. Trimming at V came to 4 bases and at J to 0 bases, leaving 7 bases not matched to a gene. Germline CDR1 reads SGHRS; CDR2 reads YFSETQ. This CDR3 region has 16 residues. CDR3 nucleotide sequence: TGCGCCAGCAGCCTGGACAGGTCCTTCTCTGGAAACACCATATATTTT. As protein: CASSLDRSFSGNTIYF.

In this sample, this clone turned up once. As DNA, the CDR3 is TGCGCCAGCAGCCCGGGACAGGTAATCACCGAGCAGTACTTC. It specifies CASSPGQVITEQYF. The chain combines TRBV5-1 with TRBJ2-7; 8 bases line up with TRBD1. The CDR3 contains 14 residues. The V segment lost 4 bases and the J segment 6 bases; nucleotides outside the gene matches: 9. Germline V gives CDR1 SGHRS, CDR2 YFSETQ. The entire variable domain, with the rest obtained from reference TRBV5-1 and TRBJ2-7, is as follows: KAGVTQTPRYLIKTRGQQVTLSCSPISGHRSVSWYQQTPGQGLQFLFEYFSETQRNKGNFPGRFSGRQFSNSRSEMNVSTLELGDSALYLCASSPGQVITEQYFGPGTRLTVT.

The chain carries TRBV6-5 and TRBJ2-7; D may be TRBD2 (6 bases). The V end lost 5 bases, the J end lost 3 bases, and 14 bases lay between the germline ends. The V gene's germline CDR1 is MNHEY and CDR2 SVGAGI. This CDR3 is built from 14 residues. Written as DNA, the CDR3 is TGTGCCAGCAGTAAAGTTAGCGGACTCTACGAGCAGTACTTC. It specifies CASSKVSGLYEQYF.

The CDR3 loop is CASSLIPSQPQHF. The CDR3 DNA reads as TGTGCCAGCAGCTTGATTCCGAGTCAGCCCCAGCATTTT. The chain joins TRBV5-5 to TRBJ1-5, with unresolved D. CDR3 size: 13 residues. Germline CDR1 is SGHKS and CDR2 is YYEKEE (reference sequence). V was trimmed by 1 base and J by 6 bases, leaving 8 bases between them.

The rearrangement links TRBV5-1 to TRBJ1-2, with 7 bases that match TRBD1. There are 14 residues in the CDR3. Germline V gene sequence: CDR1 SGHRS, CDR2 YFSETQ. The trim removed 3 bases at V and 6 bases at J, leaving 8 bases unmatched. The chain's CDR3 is CASSSPEGGNGYTF. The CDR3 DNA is TGCGCCAGCAGCTCCCCGGAAGGGGGCAATGGCTACACCTTC. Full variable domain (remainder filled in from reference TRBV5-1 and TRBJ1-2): KAGVTQTPRYLIKTRGQQVTLSCSPISGHRSVSWYQQTPGQGLQFLFEYFSETQRNKGNFPGRFSGRQFSNSRSEMNVSTLELGDSALYLCASSSPEGGNGYTFGSGTRLTVV.

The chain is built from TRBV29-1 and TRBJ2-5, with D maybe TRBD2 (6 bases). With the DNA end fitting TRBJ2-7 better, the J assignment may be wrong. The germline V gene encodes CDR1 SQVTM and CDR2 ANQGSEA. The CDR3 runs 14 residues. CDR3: CSVGWVGGPYEQYF. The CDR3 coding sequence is TGCAGCGTGGGATGGGTGGGAGGACCCTACGAGCAGTACTTC.

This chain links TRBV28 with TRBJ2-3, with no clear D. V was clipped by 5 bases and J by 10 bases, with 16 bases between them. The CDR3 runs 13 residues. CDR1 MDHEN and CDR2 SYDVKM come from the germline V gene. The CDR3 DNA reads TGTGCCAGCAGTGCCCCCCAGAGCGCTGCGCAGTATTTT. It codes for CASSAPQSAAQYF.

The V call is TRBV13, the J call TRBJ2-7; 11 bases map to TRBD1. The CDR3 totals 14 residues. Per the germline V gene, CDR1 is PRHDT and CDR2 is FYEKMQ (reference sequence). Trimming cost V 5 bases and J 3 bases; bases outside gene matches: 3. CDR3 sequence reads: CASSRTGGNYEQYF. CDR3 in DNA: TGTGCCAGCAGCCGGACAGGGGGCAACTACGAGCAGTACTTC.

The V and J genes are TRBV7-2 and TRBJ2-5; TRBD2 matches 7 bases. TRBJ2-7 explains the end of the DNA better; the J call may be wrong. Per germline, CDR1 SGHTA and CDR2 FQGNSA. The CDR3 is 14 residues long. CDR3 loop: CASSLGGLIYEQYF. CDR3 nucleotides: TGTGCCAGCAGCTTAGGGGGACTAATCTACGAGCAGTACTTC.

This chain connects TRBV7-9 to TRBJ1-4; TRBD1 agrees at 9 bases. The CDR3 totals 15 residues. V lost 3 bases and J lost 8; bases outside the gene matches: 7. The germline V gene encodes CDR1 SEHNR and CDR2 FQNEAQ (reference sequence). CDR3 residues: CASSFGDRVGEKLFF. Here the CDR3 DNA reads TGTGCCAGCAGCTTCGGGGACAGGGTAGGGGAAAAACTGTTTTTT.

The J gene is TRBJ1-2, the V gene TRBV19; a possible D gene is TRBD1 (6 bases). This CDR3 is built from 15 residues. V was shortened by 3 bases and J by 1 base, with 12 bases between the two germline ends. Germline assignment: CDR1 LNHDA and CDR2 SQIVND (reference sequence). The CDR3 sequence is CASSISGAVNYGYTF. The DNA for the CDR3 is TGTGCCAGTAGTATTTCAGGGGCGGTTAACTATGGCTACACCTTC.

CDR3 nucleotide sequence: TGCAGCGTTGCGGCACTGGGTGCGGCTGAAGCTTTCTTT. It translates to CSVAALGAAEAFF. The chain links TRBV29-1 to TRBJ1-1; D ambiguous. Per germline, CDR1 SQVTM and CDR2 ANQGSEA. The V gene lost 4 bases and the J gene lost 6 bases, with 15 bases spanning the gap. The CDR3 runs to 13 residues.

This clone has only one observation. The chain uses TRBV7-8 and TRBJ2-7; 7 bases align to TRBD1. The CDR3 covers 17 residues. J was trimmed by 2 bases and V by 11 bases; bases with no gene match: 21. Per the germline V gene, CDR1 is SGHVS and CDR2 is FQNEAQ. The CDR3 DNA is TGTGCCTCCAACTCAGGGGGACACCACCTTCCTCCCTACGAGCAGTACTTC. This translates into CASNSGGHHLPPYEQYF.

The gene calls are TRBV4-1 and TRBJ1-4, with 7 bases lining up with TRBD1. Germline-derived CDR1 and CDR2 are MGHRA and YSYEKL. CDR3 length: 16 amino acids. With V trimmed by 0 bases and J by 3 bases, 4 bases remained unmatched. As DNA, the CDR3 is TGCGCCAGCAGCCAAGAACAGGGGTGGGCTAATGAAAAACTGTTTTTT. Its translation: CASSQEQGWANEKLFF.

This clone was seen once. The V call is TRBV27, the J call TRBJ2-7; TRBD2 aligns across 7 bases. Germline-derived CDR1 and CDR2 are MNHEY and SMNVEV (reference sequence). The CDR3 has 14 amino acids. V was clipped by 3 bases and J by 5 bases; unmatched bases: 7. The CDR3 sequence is CASSFGGITHEQYF. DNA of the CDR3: TGTGCCAGCAGTTTCGGGGGGATTACCCACGAGCAGTACTTC.

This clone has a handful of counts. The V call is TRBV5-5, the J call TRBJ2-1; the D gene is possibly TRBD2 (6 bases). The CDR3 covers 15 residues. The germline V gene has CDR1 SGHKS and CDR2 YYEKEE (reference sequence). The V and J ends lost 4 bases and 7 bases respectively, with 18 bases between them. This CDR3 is CASSPKEGLLNEQFF. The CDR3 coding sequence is TGTGCCAGCAGCCCCAAGGAGGGTCTGTTAAATGAGCAGTTCTTC.

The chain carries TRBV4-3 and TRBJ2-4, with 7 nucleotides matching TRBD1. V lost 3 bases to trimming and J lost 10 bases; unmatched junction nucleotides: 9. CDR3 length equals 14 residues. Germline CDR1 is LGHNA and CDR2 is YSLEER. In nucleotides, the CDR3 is TGCGCCAGCAGCCAGAATCGGGGACAGAATATTCAGTACTTC. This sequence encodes CASSQNRGQNIQYF.